These 20 T cell receptor beta chains originate from one sample sequenced in a study of human T cells and chemical hapten exposure. The time point: healthy volunteer bleed at 2 weeks. Someone pulled total RNA out of unfractionated whole blood. TCRdb reprocessed the RACE reads via MiXCR and lists one record per CDR3 protein. The top ten clones hold under 2% of a sample with about 130,000 distinct CDR3 sequences, around 8.3% of them seen once. The sequenced material came from whole blood. The receptors here all came from a male donor in good health. Some clones in this sample may be carry-over from other donors' samples.

This clonotype was detected ten times or more. V gene TRBV6-2 or TRBV6-3 combines with J gene TRBJ1-1; tentatively, D is TRBD1 (6 bases). The CDR3 extends over 16 amino acids. CDR1 is MNHEY, CDR2 SVGEGT, per germline. Trimming took 2 bases from V and 0 from J, leaving 13 bases between them. The CDR3 region has the DNA TGTGCCAGCAGTTACGACCGGGACATAATGAACACTGAAGCTTTCTTT. It specifies CASSYDRDIMNTEAFF.

This clonotype was picked up a small number of times. This chain connects TRBV27 to TRBJ2-6, with D possibly TRBD1 on 5 matching bases. Looked up from germline, CDR1 is MNHEY and CDR2 is SMNVEV (reference sequence). Trimming left V 5 bases short and J 2 bases short, with 16 bases between. The CDR3 length is 17 residues. CDR3 sequence: CASSVVGAVAGANVLTF. DNA of the CDR3: TGTGCCAGCAGTGTAGTAGGGGCGGTGGCTGGGGCCAACGTCCTGACTTTC. Supplemented by reference TRBV27 and TRBJ2-6, the full variable domain reads EAQVTQNPRYLITVTGKKLTVTCSQNMNHEYMSWYRQDPGLGLRQIYYSMNVEVTDKGDVPEGYKVSRKEKRNFPLILESPSPNQTSLYFCASSVVGAVAGANVLTFGAGSRLTVL.

This clonotype was seen many times. The chain links TRBV12-3 or TRBV12-4 to TRBJ1-2; tentative D call: TRBD1 (6 bases). This CDR3 has 17 residues. Trimming removed 6 bases at V and 0 bases at J, with 20 bases between. The CDR3, as DNA: TGTGCCAGCAGACCCGGGACATCAACGCGACCTAACTATGGCTACACCTTC. Translation gives CASRPGTSTRPNYGYTF.

The CDR3 sequence is CASTTAGAENEQYF. In DNA form, the CDR3 reads TGTGCCAGCACCACAGCGGGAGCGGAGAACGAGCAGTACTTC. The chain uses TRBV7-9 and TRBJ2-7; 8 bases fit TRBD2. Germline assignment: CDR1 SEHNR and CDR2 FQNEAQ (reference sequence). This CDR3 has 14 residues. The J segment lost 5 bases and the V segment lost 7 bases, leaving 10 bases of the junction unmatched.

This clonotype came up a few times. The chain combines TRBV4-2 with TRBJ2-1, with D tentatively TRBD1 (6 bases). The V gene's germline CDR1 is LGHNA and CDR2 YNFKEQ. V was pared by 1 base and J by 4 bases, with 14 bases between. The CDR3 is 16 residues long. The CDR3 region is CASSQAQGSGYNEQFF. CDR3 DNA sequence: TGTGCCAGCAGCCAAGCTCAGGGGTCAGGGTACAATGAGCAGTTCTTC.

This clonotype was detected only a few times. The V gene is TRBV20-1, the J gene TRBJ2-1, with TRBD2 as a possible D gene (6 bases). This CDR3 comprises 16 residues. The germline V gene has CDR1 DFQATT and CDR2 SNEGSKA (reference sequence). V shed 1 base and J shed 2 bases, with 15 bases lying between them. CDR3 sequence reads: CSARALALAPYNEQFF. The CDR3 nucleotides read TGCAGTGCTAGAGCCCTGGCTCTAGCGCCCTACAATGAGCAGTTCTTC.

The genes are TRBV6-5 and TRBJ2-3, with a tentative D call TRBD2 (6 bases). Germline V gene lookup returns CDR1 MNHEY and CDR2 SVGAGI. Trimming removed 5 bases at V and 8 bases at J, with 20 bases between. The length of the CDR3 is 15 residues. CDR3 DNA sequence: TGTGCCAGCAGTCCAGGGACTGCCCGTGTGTTTACGCAGTATTTT. Translation gives CASSPGTARVFTQYF.

This clonotype was seen more than once but under ten times. The chain recombines TRBV3-1 with TRBJ2-3; D not certain. CDR1 and CDR2 (germline): LGHDT, YNNKEL (reference sequence). V shed 1 base and J shed 5 bases, with 13 bases lying between them. This CDR3 region has 15 residues. The CDR3 coding sequence is TGTGCCAGCAGCCAAGTTTGGCAGAATTTAGATACGCAGTATTTT. Its translation: CASSQVWQNLDTQYF.

There are many counts of this clonotype. This chain links TRBV7-6 with TRBJ2-1; 8 bases match TRBD2. CDR1 and CDR2 (germline): SGHVS, FNYEAQ. The CDR3 runs 15 residues. The junction had 7 bases not matched to a gene; V was cut back by 5 bases and J by 4 bases. CDR3 bases: TGTGCCAGCAGCCCCATCGGGGGGGTTTACAATGAGCAGTTCTTC. Protein: CASSPIGGVYNEQFF. Drawing the rest from reference TRBV7-6 and TRBJ2-1, the complete variable domain is GAGVSQSPRYKVTKRGQDVALRCDPISGHVSLYWYRQALGQGPEFLTYFNYEAQQDKSGLPNDRFSAERPEGSISTLTIQRTEQRDSAMYRCASSPIGGVYNEQFFGPGTRLTVL.

The V and J genes are TRBV27 and TRBJ2-7; D remains unclear. The length of the CDR3 is 14 residues. V dropped 3 bases and J dropped 5 bases, with 14 bases sitting between them. Germline lookup yields CDR1 MNHEY and CDR2 SMNVEV (reference sequence). The CDR3 is CASSLIGSAHEQYF. The CDR3 DNA reads TGTGCCAGCAGTTTGATAGGCTCTGCCCACGAGCAGTACTTC.

This clonotype was recorded at least ten times. The chain is built from TRBV12-3 or TRBV12-4 and TRBJ2-1; 7 nucleotides match TRBD2. Trimming cost V 8 bases and J 2 bases; bases outside gene matches: 9. The CDR3 sequence is 15 residues long. CDR3 region: CASGRQRGAYNEQFF. CDR3 nucleotide sequence: TGTGCCAGCGGCCGGCAGCGGGGTGCCTACAATGAGCAGTTCTTC.

This clonotype was counted between two and nine times. The V gene is TRBV6-5, the J gene TRBJ2-5, with 7 bases fitting TRBD1. The CDR3 consists of 15 residues. Germline CDR1 MNHEY, CDR2 SVGAGI. J was trimmed by 2 bases and V by 2 bases; bases with no gene match: 5. The CDR3 spells CASSYGPGQQETQYF. The CDR3 DNA reads as TGTGCCAGCAGTTACGGCCCGGGACAGCAAGAGACCCAGTACTTC.

Only a few counts were recorded for this clonotype. The chain carries TRBV7-3 and TRBJ2-1; 10 positions agree with TRBD1. Germline assignment: CDR1 SGHTA and CDR2 FQGTGA. Germline trimming cut 2 bases from V and 4 bases from J; bases unmatched to any gene: 2. This CDR3 has 15 residues. DNA for the CDR3: TGTGCCAGCAGCTTACGGGACAGGGGTTACAATGAGCAGTTCTTC. Residues: CASSLRDRGYNEQFF.

This clonotype was seen a few times. The chain uses TRBV5-1 and TRBJ2-3; 8 nucleotides agree with TRBD1. There are 15 residues in the CDR3. In germline, CDR1 is SGHRS, CDR2 YFSETQ. Trimming took 5 bases from V and 4 from J; bases not matched to a gene: 9. CDR3: CASSQGQGGADTQYF. The DNA of the CDR3 is TGCGCCAGCAGTCAAGGACAGGGTGGAGCAGATACGCAGTATTTT.

This clonotype was seen repeatedly, ten times or more. The rearrangement uses TRBV7-2 and TRBJ2-1; D gene unclear. Trimming cost V 3 bases and J 9 bases, with 12 bases left between them. The CDR3 covers 13 residues. Germline CDR1 is SGHTA and CDR2 is FQGNSA. This CDR3 is CASSFRAPGEQFF. The CDR3, as DNA: TGTGCCAGCAGCTTCCGAGCCCCAGGTGAGCAGTTCTTC.

The chain has TRBV7-7 and TRBJ2-1, with D possibly TRBD2 on 5 matching bases. Germline values: CDR1 SSHAT, CDR2 FNYEAQ (reference sequence). Trimming took 1 base from V and 4 from J, leaving 17 bases between them. The CDR3 runs to 17 residues. The CDR3 here is CASSLGAAGRSYNEQFF. CDR3 bases: TGTGCCAGCAGCTTAGGTGCGGCGGGCCGGTCGTACAATGAGCAGTTCTTC.

This clonotype was seen ten or more times. CDR3 sequence: CASRTSGSTYNEQFF. DNA for the CDR3: TGTGCCAGCAGAACAAGCGGGAGCACCTACAATGAGCAGTTCTTC. V usage is TRBV12-3 or TRBV12-4 and J usage is TRBJ2-1; 8 nucleotides match TRBD2. The CDR3 runs 15 residues. The V gene end was trimmed by 6 bases and the J gene end by 2 bases; junction bases not matched to a gene: 6.

The genes are TRBV14 and TRBJ2-1; D tentatively fits TRBD1 or TRBD2 (6 bases each). This CDR3 region has 15 residues. Germline V gives CDR1 SGHDN, CDR2 FVKESK. Trimming removed 5 bases from V and 3 bases from J, with 14 bases in between. The CDR3 DNA sequence: TGTGCCAGCAGCACCACCGGGGGCTACTACAATGAGCAGTTCTTC. It codes for CASSTTGGYYNEQFF.

This clonotype was detected a few times. The CDR3 sequence: CASNKGSFYEQYF. The CDR3 nucleotides read TGTGCCAGCAACAAGGGGTCTTTCTACGAGCAGTACTTC. The rearrangement uses TRBV6-6 and TRBJ2-7; the D gene is possibly TRBD1 (5 bases). V dropped 7 bases and J dropped 3 bases, with 13 bases sitting between them. The CDR3 contains 13 residues. Germline values: CDR1 MNHNY, CDR2 SVGAGI (reference sequence).

This sequence joins TRBV10-3 and TRBJ2-1; 15 positions agree with TRBD2. The CDR3 has 14 amino acids. J gave up 9 bases and V 8 bases, and 5 bases lay outside the gene matches. Germline lookup yields CDR1 ENHRY and CDR2 SYGVKD. The CDR3 spells CAIGTSGGYGEQFF. The CDR3 DNA reads TGTGCCATCGGGACTAGCGGGGGGTACGGTGAGCAGTTCTTC.